The 21 T cell receptor beta chains presented below share a single source sample, sequenced in a study of STAT5B mutations in CD4+ large granular lymphocyte leukemia. The assay was immunoSEQ multiplex PCR, and TCRdb's table has in-frame clones only and misses some. The table lists about 27,000 clones, 74% of them singletons. The sequencing sample was made of CD4+ T cells from blood buffy coats. Receptor source: a human donor in good health.

The V and J genes are TRBV30 and TRBJ2-5, with D unclear. Germline CDR1 reads GTSNPN; CDR2 reads SVGIG (reference sequence). The CDR3 sequence is 13 residues long. Trimming removed 4 bases from V and 0 bases from J, with 9 bases in between. The CDR3 spells CAWKQRYQETQYF. Here the CDR3 DNA reads TGTGCCTGGAAACAGAGGTACCAAGAGACCCAGTACTTC.

CDR3 bases: TGTGCCAGCACCGTGGAGACAGGGACAGGCGAAAAACTGTTTTTT. Translation gives CASTVETGTGEKLFF. The chain has TRBV2 and TRBJ1-4, with 8 positions matching TRBD1. The V gene end was trimmed by 7 bases and the J gene end by 8 bases; junction bases not matched to a gene: 12. Germline assignment: CDR1 SNHLY and CDR2 FYNNEI. The CDR3 is 15 residues long.

The gene calls are TRBV5-4 and TRBJ2-5; D perhaps matches TRBD1 (6 bases). The ends were cut back, 4 bases at V and 5 bases at J, with 18 bases in the middle. The CDR3 has 15 amino acids. Germline V gives CDR1 SGHNT, CDR2 YYREEE (reference sequence). The CDR3 reads CASSPPNGGPETQYF. CDR3 coding DNA: TGTGCCAGCAGCCCACCGAATGGGGGCCCGGAGACCCAGTACTTC. Combining the CDR3 with reference TRBV5-4 and TRBJ2-5 gives the whole variable domain ETGVTQSPTHLIKTRGQQVTLRCSSQSGHNTVSWYQQALGQGPQFIFQYYREEENGRGNFPPRFSGLQFPNYSSELNVNALELDDSALYLCASSPPNGGPETQYFGPGTRLLVL.

This chain uses TRBV7-2 with TRBJ1-2; 9 bases are a match to TRBD1. V lost 5 bases, J lost 8 bases, and 3 bases stayed unmatched. This CDR3 is 12 amino acids long. CDR1 and CDR2 from the germline V gene are SGHTA and FQGNSA. The CDR3 DNA is TGTGCCAGCAGCACTACAGGGGGCGGCTACACCTTC. Translation gives CASSTTGGGYTF.

The chain uses TRBV25-1 and TRBJ1-2; weak D call: TRBD1 (6 bases). This CDR3 contains 14 residues. V dropped 6 bases and J dropped 4 bases, with 15 bases sitting between them. The V gene's germline CDR1 is MGHDK and CDR2 SYGVNS. CDR3: CASRPAGGGYGYTF. In nucleotides, the CDR3 is TGTGCCAGCAGGCCTGCGGGGGGCGGCTATGGCTACACCTTC.

This clone has just one count. The chain employs TRBV19 and TRBJ1-5; 11 bases agree with TRBD1. V was pared by 4 bases and J by 6 bases, with 5 bases of the junction left unmatched. Germline values: CDR1 LNHDA, CDR2 SQIVND (reference sequence). The CDR3 spans 15 residues. DNA of the CDR3: TGTGCCAGTAGTAAAGGACAGGGGGCGCTTCAGCCCCAGCATTTT. This sequence encodes CASSKGQGALQPQHF. Full variable domain (outside the CDR3, taken from reference TRBV19 and TRBJ1-5): DGGITQSPKYLFRKEGQNVTLSCEQNLNHDAMYWYRQDPGQGLRLIYYSQIVNDFQKGDIAEGYSVSREKKESFPLTVTSAQKNPTAFYLCASSKGQGALQPQHFGDGTRLSIL.

V and J are TRBV4-2 and TRBJ2-6, with D hard to call. The CDR3 extends over 16 amino acids. CDR1 is LGHNA and CDR2 is YNFKEQ in the germline V gene. The ends were cut back, 4 bases at V and 0 bases at J, with 10 bases in the middle. CDR3 sequence (DNA): TGTGCCAGCAGCCCTAATGGACGCTCTGGGGCCAACGTCCTGACTTTC. Protein sequence: CASSPNGRSGANVLTF.

The chain uses TRBV28 and TRBJ2-7; no firm D call. The germline V and J ends were trimmed by 3 bases and 3 bases, with 6 bases remaining between them. This CDR3 is 12 amino acids long. The germline V gene has CDR1 MDHEN and CDR2 SYDVKM. The CDR3 DNA reads as TGTGCCAGCAGTTTGTCCTACTACGAGCAGTACTTC. Translation gives CASSLSYYEQYF. The complete variable domain, with remaining parts taken from reference TRBV28 and TRBJ2-7, reads DVKVTQSSRYLVKRTGEKVFLECVQDMDHENMFWYRQDPGLGLRLIYFSYDVKMKEKGDIPEGYSVSREKKERFSLILESASTNQTSMYLCASSLSYYEQYFGPGTRLTVT.

The gene calls are TRBV6-5 and TRBJ1-1, with D possibly being TRBD1 (6 bases). The V gene's germline CDR1 is MNHEY and CDR2 SVGAGI. The CDR3 loop spans 15 amino acids. Between the trimmed V and J ends, which lost 2 bases and 3 bases, there was a span of 13 bases. For the CDR3, the DNA is TGTGCCAGCAGTTACGCCGGGACATCGTACACTGAAGCTTTCTTT. It encodes CASSYAGTSYTEAFF.

The rearrangement links TRBV5-8 to TRBJ1-5, with D hard to call. With 2 bases removed from V and 5 bases from J, the gap between germline ends came to 8 bases. Germline CDR1 and CDR2: SGHTS and YDEGEE. This CDR3 comprises 13 residues. The chain's CDR3 is CASSFGKHQPQHF. CDR3 bases: TGTGCCAGCAGCTTTGGGAAGCATCAGCCCCAGCATTTT.

There are a few counts of this clone. The genes are TRBV11-3 and TRBJ2-2; D not certain. The germline V and J ends were trimmed by 3 bases and 0 bases, with 2 bases remaining between them. In germline, CDR1 is SGHNT, CDR2 YENEEA. CDR3 length equals 13 residues. In DNA, the CDR3 is TGTGCCAGCAGCTTTACGAACACCGGGGAGCTGTTTTTT. This codes for CASSFTNTGELFF.

V usage is TRBV19 and J usage is TRBJ2-1, with D possibly TRBD1 on 6 matching bases. The germline V gene has CDR1 LNHDA and CDR2 SQIVND (reference sequence). This CDR3 has 13 residues. V was shortened by 5 bases and J by 8 bases, with 13 bases between the two germline ends. The DNA of the CDR3 is TGTGCCAGTAGTCCCACAGGGTGGTATGAGCAGTTCTTC. Translating gives CASSPTGWYEQFF.

This clone was seen a single time. The chain's CDR3 is CASSPQRRSPLHF. Written as DNA, the CDR3 is TGTGCCAGCAGCCCCCAAAGGAGATCACCCCTCCACTTT. J is TRBJ1-6 and V is TRBV28; D remains ambiguous. Per the germline V gene, CDR1 is MDHEN and CDR2 is SYDVKM. With 6 bases removed from V and 10 bases from J, the gap between germline ends came to 13 bases. The CDR3 totals 13 residues.

This rearrangement joins TRBV20-1 to TRBJ2-7; D is undetermined. The germline V gene encodes CDR1 DFQATT and CDR2 SNEGSKA (reference sequence). The CDR3 spans 11 residues. V gave up 6 bases and J gave up 7 bases, with 13 bases separating them. The CDR3: CSAHILREQYF. The DNA for the CDR3 is TGCAGTGCCCATATCCTGCGGGAGCAGTACTTC.

This clone is labeled large. The chain uses TRBV4-2 and TRBJ1-5; D might be TRBD1 (5 bases). The CDR3 totals 15 residues. Germline loops: CDR1 LGHNA, CDR2 YNFKEQ. Trimming left V 3 bases short and J 6 bases short, with 15 bases between. The CDR3 loop reads CASSHGTPDPQPQHF. The CDR3 DNA reads TGTGCCAGCAGCCACGGGACCCCGGACCCTCAGCCCCAGCATTTT.

The chain combines TRBV10-3 with TRBJ1-4, with 7 bases fitting TRBD1. The CDR3 extends over 14 amino acids. Germline V gene sequence: CDR1 ENHRY, CDR2 SYGVKD. V was clipped by 6 bases and J by 4 bases; unmatched bases: 5. In DNA, the CDR3 is TGTGCCATCAGGAAGACAGGGATTAATGAAAAACTGTTTTTT. It translates to CAIRKTGINEKLFF.

The table lists this clone with a few counts. The chain joins TRBV10-3 to TRBJ1-1; 7 bases match TRBD1. The CDR3 contains 14 residues. V lost 5 bases, J lost 3 bases, and 6 bases stayed unmatched. Germline-derived CDR1 and CDR2 are ENHRY and SYGVKD. CDR3 residues: CAISTTGSDTEAFF. Here the CDR3 DNA reads TGTGCCATCAGTACGACAGGGTCGGACACTGAAGCTTTCTTT.

The genes are TRBV28 and TRBJ1-1, with 8 bases fitting TRBD1. V trimming: 10 bases; J trimming: 7 bases; junction bases outside the gene matches: 8. The length of the CDR3 is 12 residues. Germline V gene lookup returns CDR1 MDHEN and CDR2 SYDVKM. The CDR3 sequence: CATLRQGYEAFF. In nucleotides, the CDR3 is TGTGCCACCCTTAGACAGGGGTATGAAGCTTTCTTT.

This clone was recorded only once. The rearrangement joins TRBV6-1 to TRBJ2-2; 12 bases map to TRBD2. Per the germline V gene, CDR1 is MNHNS and CDR2 is SASEGT. V was pared by 2 bases and J by 2 bases, with 3 bases of the junction left unmatched. There are 17 residues in the CDR3. CDR3 sequence (DNA): TGTGCCAGCAGTGAACAGGGACTAGCGGGTAACACCGGGGAGCTGTTTTTT. As protein: CASSEQGLAGNTGELFF.

This clone is deemed medium-sized. The J gene is TRBJ1-1, the V gene TRBV7-8; D remains unclear. The ends were cut back, 1 base at V and 1 base at J, with 4 bases in the middle. Germline V gene data show CDR1 as SGHVS and CDR2 as FQNEAQ. The CDR3 is 13 amino acids. CDR3 region: CASSLGSNTEAFF. CDR3 nucleotides: TGTGCCAGCAGCTTAGGATCGAACACTGAAGCTTTCTTT. Together with reference TRBV7-8 and TRBJ1-1, the CDR3 gives the full variable domain: GAGVSQSPRYKVAKRGQDVALRCDPISGHVSLFWYQQALGQGPEFLTYFQNEAQLDKSGLPSDRFFAERPEGSVSTLKIQRTQQEDSAVYLCASSLGSNTEAFFGQGTRLTVV.

This chain joins TRBV6-5 and TRBJ1-5; D is unresolved. Trimming removed 5 bases at V and 1 base at J, with 9 bases between. Per germline, CDR1 MNHEY and CDR2 SVGAGI. CDR3 length: 14 amino acids. The CDR3 DNA sequence: TGTGCCAGCAGTCCTATGTTAAGCAATCAGCCCCAGCATTTT. Translation: CASSPMLSNQPQHF.